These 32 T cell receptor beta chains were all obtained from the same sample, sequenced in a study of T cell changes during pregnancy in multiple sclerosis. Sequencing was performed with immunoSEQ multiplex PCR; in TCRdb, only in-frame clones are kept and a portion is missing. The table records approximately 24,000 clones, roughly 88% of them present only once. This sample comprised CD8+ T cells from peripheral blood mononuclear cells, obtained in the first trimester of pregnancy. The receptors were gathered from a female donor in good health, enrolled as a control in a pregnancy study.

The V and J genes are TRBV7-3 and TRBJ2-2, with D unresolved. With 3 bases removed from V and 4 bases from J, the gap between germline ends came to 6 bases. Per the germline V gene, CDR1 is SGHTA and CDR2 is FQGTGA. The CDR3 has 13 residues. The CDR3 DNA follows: TGTGCCAGCAGCTTTATATCCACCGGGGAGCTGTTTTTT. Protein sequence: CASSFISTGELFF.

Here the CDR3 reads CASSQGAELYNEQFF. CDR3 nucleotides: TGTGCCAGCAGCCAAGGGGCAGAATTATACAATGAGCAGTTCTTC. This chain joins TRBV14 and TRBJ2-1, with D unclear. Germline V gene lookup returns CDR1 SGHDN and CDR2 FVKESK. V was pared by 1 base and J by 4 bases, with 11 bases between. This CDR3 is built from 15 residues.

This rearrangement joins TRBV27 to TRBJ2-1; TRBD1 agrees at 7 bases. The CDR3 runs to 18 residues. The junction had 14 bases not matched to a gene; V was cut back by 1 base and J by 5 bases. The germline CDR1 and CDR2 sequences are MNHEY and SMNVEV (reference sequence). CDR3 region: CASSLWRGGLPADNEQFF. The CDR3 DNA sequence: TGTGCCAGCAGTTTATGGAGAGGGGGCCTTCCGGCCGACAATGAGCAGTTCTTC.

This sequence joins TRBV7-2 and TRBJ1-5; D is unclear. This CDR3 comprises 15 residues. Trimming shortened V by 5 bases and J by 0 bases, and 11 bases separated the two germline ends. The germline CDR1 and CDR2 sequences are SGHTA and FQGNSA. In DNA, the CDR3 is TGTGCCAGCAGCCCTCTGGAGTCTAGCAATCAGCCCCAGCATTTT. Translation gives CASSPLESSNQPQHF. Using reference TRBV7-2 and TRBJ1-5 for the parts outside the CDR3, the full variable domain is GAGVSQSPSNKVTEKGKDVELRCDPISGHTALYWYRQSLGQGLEFLIYFQGNSAPDKSGLPSDRFSAERTGGSVSTLTIQRTQQEDSAVYLCASSPLESSNQPQHFGDGTRLSIL.

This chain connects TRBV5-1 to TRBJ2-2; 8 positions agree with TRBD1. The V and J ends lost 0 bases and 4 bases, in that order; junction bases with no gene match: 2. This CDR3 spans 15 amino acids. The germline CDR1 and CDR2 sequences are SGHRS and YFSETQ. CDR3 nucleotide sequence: TGCGCCAGCAGCTTGGCCACAGGGGGCACCGGGGAGCTGTTTTTT. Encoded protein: CASSLATGGTGELFF. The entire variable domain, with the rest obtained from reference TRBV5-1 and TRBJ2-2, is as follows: KAGVTQTPRYLIKTRGQQVTLSCSPISGHRSVSWYQQTPGQGLQFLFEYFSETQRNKGNFPGRFSGRQFSNSRSEMNVSTLELGDSALYLCASSLATGGTGELFFGEGSRLTVL.

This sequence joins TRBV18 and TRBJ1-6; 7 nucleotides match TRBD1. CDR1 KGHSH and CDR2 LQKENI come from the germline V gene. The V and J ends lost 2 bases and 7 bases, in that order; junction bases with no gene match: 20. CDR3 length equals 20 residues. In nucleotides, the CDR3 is TGTGCCAGCTCACCAGGAATACCAAGGCAGGGGGATTACTGGAATTCACCCCTCCACTTT. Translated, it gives CASSPGIPRQGDYWNSPLHF.

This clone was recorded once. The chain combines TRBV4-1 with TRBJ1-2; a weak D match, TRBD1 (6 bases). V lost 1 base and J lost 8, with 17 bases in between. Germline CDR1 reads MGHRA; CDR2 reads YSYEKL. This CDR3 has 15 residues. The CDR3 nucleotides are TGCGCCAGCAGCCAAGGACCCAGGGGCAACTCGGGCTACACCTTC. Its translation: CASSQGPRGNSGYTF.

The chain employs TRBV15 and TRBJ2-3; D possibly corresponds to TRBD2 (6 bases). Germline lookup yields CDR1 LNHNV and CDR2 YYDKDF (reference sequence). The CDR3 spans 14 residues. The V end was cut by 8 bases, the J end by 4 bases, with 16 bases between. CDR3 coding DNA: TGTGCCACCGCCGGGGGAAAGAGCTCAGATACGCAGTATTTT. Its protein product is CATAGGKSSDTQYF.

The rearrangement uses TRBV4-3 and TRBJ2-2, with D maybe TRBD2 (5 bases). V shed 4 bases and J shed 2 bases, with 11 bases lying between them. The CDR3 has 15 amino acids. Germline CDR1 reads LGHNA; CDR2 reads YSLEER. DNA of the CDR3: TGCGCCAGCAGCCTGAGGGAGCGAAACACCGGGGAGCTGTTTTTT. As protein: CASSLRERNTGELFF.

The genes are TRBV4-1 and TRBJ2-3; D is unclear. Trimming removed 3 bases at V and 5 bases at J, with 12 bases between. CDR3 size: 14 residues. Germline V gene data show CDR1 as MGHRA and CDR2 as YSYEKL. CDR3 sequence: CASSQLLQRDTQYF. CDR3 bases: TGCGCCAGCAGCCAGCTCCTTCAGCGAGATACGCAGTATTTT.

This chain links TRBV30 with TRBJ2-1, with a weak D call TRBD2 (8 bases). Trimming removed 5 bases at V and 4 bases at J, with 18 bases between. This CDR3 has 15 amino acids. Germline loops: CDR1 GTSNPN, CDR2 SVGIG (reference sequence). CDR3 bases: TGTGCCTGGGCGGGGGGCAGGGGGGTTTACAATGAGCAGTTCTTC. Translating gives CAWAGGRGVYNEQFF.

The CDR3 bases are TGTGCCAGCAGCCCTGACAGGGGGGGGATTTCACCCCTCCACTTT. Residues: CASSPDRGGISPLHF. The chain uses TRBV6-5 and TRBJ1-6, with 9 bases identical to TRBD1. J was trimmed by 9 bases and V by 6 bases; bases with no gene match: 9. There are 15 residues in the CDR3. The germline gives CDR1 MNHEY, CDR2 SVGAGI.

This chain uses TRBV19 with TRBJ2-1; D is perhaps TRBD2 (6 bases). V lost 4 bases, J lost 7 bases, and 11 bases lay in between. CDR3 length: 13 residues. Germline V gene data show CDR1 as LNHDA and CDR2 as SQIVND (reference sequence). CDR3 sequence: CASSSGVGNEQFF. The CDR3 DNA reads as TGTGCCAGTAGTAGCGGGGTAGGGAATGAGCAGTTCTTC.

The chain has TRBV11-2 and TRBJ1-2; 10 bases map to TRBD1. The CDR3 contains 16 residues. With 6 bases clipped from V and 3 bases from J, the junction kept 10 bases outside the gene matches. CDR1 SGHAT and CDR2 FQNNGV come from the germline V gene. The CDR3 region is CASRAGQGERYYGYTF. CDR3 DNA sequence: TGTGCCAGCAGAGCCGGACAGGGGGAGAGGTACTATGGCTACACCTTC.

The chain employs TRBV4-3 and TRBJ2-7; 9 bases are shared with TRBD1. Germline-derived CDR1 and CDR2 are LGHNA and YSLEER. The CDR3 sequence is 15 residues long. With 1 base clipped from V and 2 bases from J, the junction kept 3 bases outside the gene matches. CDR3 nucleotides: TGCGCCAGCAGCCAAGTACGGACAGGGGCCTACGAGCAGTACTTC. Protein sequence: CASSQVRTGAYEQYF.

The CDR3 nucleotides read TGTGCCAGCAGCTTCCAAACCGGGACAATCTTCCACGAGCAGTACTTC. Amino acid sequence: CASSFQTGTIFHEQYF. The chain recombines TRBV7-6 with TRBJ2-7, with D possibly TRBD1 on 6 matching bases. V was trimmed by 3 bases and J by 5 bases, leaving 20 bases between them. Germline CDR1 SGHVS, CDR2 FNYEAQ. The CDR3 runs to 16 residues.

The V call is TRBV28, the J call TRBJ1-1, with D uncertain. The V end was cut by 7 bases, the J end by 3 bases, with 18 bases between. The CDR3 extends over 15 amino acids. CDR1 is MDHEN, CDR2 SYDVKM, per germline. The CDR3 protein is CASTQNPREDTEAFF. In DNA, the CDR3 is TGTGCCAGCACCCAAAACCCCCGCGAGGACACTGAAGCTTTCTTT.

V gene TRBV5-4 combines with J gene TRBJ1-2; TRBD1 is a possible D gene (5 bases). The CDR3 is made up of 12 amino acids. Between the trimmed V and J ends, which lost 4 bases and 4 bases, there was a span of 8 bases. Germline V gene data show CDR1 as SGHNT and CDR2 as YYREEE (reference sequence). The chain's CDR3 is CASSPDSYGYTF. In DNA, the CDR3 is TGTGCCAGCAGCCCCGACAGCTATGGCTACACCTTC.

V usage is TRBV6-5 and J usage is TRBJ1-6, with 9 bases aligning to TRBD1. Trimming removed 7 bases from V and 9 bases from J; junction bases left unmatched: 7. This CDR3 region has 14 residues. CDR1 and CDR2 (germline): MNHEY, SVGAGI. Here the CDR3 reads CASNAMTGGSPLHF. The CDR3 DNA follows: TGTGCCAGCAACGCAATGACAGGGGGTTCACCCCTCCACTTT.

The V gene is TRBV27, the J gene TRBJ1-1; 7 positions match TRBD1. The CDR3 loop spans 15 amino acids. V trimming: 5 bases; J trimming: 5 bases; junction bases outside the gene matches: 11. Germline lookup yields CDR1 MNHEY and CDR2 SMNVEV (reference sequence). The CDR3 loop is CASSPSPTGRTEAFF. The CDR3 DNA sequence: TGTGCCAGCAGTCCCTCCCCGACAGGGAGGACTGAAGCTTTCTTT.

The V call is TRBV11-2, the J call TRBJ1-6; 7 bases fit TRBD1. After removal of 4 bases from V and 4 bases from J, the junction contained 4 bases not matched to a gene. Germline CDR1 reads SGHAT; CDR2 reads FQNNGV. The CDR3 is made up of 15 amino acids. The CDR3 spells CASSSLGQYNSPLHF. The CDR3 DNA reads TGTGCCAGCAGCTCCCTGGGACAGTATAATTCACCCCTCCACTTT.

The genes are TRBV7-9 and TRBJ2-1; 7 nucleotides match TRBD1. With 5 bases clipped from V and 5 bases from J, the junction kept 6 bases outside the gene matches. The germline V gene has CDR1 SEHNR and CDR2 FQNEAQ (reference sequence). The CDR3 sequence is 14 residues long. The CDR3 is CASSPGGQHNEQFF. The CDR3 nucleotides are TGTGCCAGCAGCCCAGGGGGACAGCACAATGAGCAGTTCTTC.

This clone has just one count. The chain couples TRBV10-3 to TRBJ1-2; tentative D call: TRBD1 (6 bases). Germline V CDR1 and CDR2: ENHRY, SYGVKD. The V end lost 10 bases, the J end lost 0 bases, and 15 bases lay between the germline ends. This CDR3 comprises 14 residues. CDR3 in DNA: TGTGCCACCATGGACAGCTTCACTAACTATGGCTACACCTTC. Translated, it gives CATMDSFTNYGYTF.

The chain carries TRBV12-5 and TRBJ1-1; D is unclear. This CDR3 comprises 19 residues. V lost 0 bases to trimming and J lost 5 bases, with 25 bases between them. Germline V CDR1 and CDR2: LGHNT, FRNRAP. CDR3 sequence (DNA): TGTGCTAGTGGTTTGGTACGTTTCGGCCCCATGCCTTGGAGGACTGAAGCTTTCTTT. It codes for CASGLVRFGPMPWRTEAFF.

The DNA of the CDR3 is TGTGCCAGCAGCTTTCCCAGCCAGAGAGGACAGGGGAGCACTGGCTACACCTTC. It is translated as CASSFPSQRGQGSTGYTF. The chain links TRBV11-2 to TRBJ1-2, with 9 positions matching TRBD1. There are 18 residues in the CDR3. Germline V gives CDR1 SGHAT, CDR2 FQNNGV. Trimming removed 3 bases from V and 7 bases from J; junction bases left unmatched: 18.

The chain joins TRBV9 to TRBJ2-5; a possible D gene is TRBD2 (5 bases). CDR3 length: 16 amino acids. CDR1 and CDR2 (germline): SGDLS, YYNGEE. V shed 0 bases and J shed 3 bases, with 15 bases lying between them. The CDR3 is CASSVDGIQREETQYF. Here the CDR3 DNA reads TGTGCCAGCAGCGTAGACGGTATCCAGAGGGAAGAGACCCAGTACTTC. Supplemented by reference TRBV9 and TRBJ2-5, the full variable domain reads DSGVTQTPKHLITATGQRVTLRCSPRSGDLSVYWYQQSLDQGLQFLIQYYNGEERAKGNILERFSAQQFPDLHSELNLSSLELGDSALYFCASSVDGIQREETQYFGPGTRLLVL.

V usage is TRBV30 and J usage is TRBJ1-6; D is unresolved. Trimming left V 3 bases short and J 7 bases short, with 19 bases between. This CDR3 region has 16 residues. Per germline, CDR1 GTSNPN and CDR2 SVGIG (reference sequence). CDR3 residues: CAWRLFSGLYNSPLHF. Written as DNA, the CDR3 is TGTGCCTGGAGATTGTTCAGTGGACTGTACAATTCACCCCTCCACTTT.

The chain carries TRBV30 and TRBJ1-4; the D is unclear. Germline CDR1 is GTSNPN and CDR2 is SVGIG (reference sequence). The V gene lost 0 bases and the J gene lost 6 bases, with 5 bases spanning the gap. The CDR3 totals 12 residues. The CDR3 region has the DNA TGTGCCTGGAGTGTACTTGATGAAAAACTGTTTTTT. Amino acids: CAWSVLDEKLFF.

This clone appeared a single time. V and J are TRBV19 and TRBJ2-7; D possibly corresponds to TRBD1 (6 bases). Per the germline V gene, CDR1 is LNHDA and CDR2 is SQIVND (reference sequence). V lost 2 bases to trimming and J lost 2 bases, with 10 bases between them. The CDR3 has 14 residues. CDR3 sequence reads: CASSIQGNPYEQYF. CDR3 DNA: TGTGCCAGTAGTATACAGGGGAATCCCTACGAGCAGTACTTC.

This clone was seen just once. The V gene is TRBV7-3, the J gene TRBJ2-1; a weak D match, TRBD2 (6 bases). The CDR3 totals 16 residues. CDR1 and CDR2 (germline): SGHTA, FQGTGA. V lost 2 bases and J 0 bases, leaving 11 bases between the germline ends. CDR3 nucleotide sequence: TGTGCCAGCAGCTTAGGCGGGGCGAGCTCCTACAATGAGCAGTTCTTC. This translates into CASSLGGASSYNEQFF.

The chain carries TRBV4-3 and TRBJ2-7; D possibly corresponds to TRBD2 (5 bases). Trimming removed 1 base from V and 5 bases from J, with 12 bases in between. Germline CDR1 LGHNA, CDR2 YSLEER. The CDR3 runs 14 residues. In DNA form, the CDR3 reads TGCGCCAGCAGCCAAGCCGGGCCCGGGGACGAGCAGTACTTC. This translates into CASSQAGPGDEQYF.

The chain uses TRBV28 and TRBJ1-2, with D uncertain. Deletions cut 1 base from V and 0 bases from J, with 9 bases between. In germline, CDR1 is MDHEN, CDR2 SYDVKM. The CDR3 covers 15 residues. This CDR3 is CASSLFEGTNYGYTF. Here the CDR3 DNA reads TGTGCCAGCAGTTTATTCGAGGGCACTAACTATGGCTACACCTTC.